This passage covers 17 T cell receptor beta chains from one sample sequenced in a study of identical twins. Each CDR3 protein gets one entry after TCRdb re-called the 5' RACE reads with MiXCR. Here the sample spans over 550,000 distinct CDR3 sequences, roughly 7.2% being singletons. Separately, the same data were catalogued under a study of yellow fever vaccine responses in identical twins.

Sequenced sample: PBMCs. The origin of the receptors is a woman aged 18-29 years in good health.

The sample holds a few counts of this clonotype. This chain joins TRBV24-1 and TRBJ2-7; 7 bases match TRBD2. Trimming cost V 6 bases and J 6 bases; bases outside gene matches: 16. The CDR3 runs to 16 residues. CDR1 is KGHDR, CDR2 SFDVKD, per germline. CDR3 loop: CATSPRGVQRDGEQYF. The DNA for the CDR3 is TGTGCCACCAGTCCAAGAGGGGTCCAGCGGGATGGCGAGCAGTACTTC.

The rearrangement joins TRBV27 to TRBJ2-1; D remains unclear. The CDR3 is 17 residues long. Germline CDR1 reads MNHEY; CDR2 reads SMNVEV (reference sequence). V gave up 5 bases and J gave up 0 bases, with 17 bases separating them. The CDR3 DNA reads TGTGCCAGCAGTCGCCTCATGGATCGGAGCTCCTACAATGAGCAGTTCTTC. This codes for CASSRLMDRSSYNEQFF.

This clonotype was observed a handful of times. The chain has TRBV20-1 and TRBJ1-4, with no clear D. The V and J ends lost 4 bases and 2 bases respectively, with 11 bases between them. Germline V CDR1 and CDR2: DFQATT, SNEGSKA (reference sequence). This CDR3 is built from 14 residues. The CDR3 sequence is CSAMPGYTNEKLFF. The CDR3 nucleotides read TGCAGTGCTATGCCGGGGTACACTAATGAAAAACTGTTTTTT.

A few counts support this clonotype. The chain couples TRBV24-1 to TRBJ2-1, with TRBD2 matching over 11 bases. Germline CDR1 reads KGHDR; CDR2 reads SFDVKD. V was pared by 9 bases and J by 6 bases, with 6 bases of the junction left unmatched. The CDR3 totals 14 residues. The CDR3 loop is CATGTSGRGNEQFF. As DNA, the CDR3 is TGTGCCACCGGGACTAGCGGACGGGGCAATGAGCAGTTCTTC.

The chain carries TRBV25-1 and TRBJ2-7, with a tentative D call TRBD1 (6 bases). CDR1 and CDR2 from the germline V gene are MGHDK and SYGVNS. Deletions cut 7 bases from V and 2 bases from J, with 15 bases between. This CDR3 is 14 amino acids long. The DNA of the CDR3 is TGTGCCAGCACCCCGCAGGGGCAGACCTACGAGCAGTACTTC. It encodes CASTPQGQTYEQYF.

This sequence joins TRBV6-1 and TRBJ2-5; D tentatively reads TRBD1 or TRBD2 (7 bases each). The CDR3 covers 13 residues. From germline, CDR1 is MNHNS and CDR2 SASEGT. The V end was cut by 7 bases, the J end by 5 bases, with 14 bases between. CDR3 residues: CASNQGGIETQYF. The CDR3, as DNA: TGTGCCAGCAACCAGGGGGGGATCGAGACCCAGTACTTC.

CDR3 protein: CSVEGETDTQYF. The CDR3 DNA follows: TGCAGCGTTGAAGGGGAAACAGATACGCAGTATTTT. This rearrangement joins TRBV29-1 to TRBJ2-3, with unresolved D. Trimming cost V 1 base and J 3 bases, with 5 bases left between them. CDR3 length: 12 amino acids. The germline CDR1 and CDR2 sequences are SQVTM and ANQGSEA.

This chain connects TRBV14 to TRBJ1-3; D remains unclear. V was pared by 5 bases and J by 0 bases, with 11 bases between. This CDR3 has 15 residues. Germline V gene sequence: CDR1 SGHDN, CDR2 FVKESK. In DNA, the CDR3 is TGTGCCAGCAGCAAAGGCAGAAGCTCTGGAAACACCATATATTTT. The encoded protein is CASSKGRSSGNTIYF.

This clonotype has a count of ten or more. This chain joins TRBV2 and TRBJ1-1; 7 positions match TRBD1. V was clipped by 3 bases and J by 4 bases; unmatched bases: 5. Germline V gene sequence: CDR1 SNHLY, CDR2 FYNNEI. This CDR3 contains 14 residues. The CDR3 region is CASSDQGVPTEAFF. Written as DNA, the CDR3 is TGTGCCAGCAGTGACCAGGGGGTCCCCACTGAAGCTTTCTTT.

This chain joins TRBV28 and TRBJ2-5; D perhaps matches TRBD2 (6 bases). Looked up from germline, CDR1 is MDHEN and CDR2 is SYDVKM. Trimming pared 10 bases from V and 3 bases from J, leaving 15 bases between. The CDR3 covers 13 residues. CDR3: CATSGLAEETQYF. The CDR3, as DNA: TGTGCCACGTCCGGGTTAGCGGAAGAGACCCAGTACTTC.

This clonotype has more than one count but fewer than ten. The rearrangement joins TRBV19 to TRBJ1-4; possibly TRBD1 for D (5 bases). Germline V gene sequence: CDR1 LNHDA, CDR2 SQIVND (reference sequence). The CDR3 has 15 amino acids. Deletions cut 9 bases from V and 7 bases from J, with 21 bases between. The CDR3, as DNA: TGTGCCAGCCACCCAACCCAGGGAAGAGGTGAAAAACTGTTTTTT. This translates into CASHPTQGRGEKLFF.

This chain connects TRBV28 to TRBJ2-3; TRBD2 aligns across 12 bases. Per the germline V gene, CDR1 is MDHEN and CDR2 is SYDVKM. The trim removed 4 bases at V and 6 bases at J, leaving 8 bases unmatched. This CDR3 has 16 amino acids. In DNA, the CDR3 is TGTGCCAGCAGTTGGACTAGCGGGACTGGGTGGGATACGCAGTATTTT. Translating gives CASSWTSGTGWDTQYF.

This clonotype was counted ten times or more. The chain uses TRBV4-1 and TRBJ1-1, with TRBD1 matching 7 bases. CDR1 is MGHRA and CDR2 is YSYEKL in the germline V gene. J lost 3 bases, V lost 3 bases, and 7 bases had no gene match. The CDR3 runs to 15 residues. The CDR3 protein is CASSQENRGDTEAFF. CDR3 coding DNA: TGCGCCAGCAGCCAGGAGAACAGGGGTGACACTGAAGCTTTCTTT.

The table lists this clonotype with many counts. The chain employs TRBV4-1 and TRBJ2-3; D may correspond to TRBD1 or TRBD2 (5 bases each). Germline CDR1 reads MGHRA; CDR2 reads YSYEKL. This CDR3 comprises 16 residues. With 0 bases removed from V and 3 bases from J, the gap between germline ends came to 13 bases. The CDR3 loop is CASSQEGDGHTDTQYF. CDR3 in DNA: TGCGCCAGCAGCCAAGAAGGGGACGGGCATACAGATACGCAGTATTTT.

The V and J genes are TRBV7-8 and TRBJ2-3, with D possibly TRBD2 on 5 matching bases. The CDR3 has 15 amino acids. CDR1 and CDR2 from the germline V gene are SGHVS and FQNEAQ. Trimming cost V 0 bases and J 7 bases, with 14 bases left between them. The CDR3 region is CASSLARIASYTQYF. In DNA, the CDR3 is TGTGCCAGCAGCTTAGCGAGGATAGCGAGCTATACGCAGTATTTT.

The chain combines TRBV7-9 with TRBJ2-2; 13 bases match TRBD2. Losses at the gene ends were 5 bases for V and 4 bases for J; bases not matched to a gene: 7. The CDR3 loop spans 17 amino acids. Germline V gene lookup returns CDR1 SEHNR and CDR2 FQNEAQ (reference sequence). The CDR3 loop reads CASSHGLAGVTTGELFF. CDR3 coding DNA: TGTGCCAGCAGCCATGGACTAGCGGGAGTTACCACCGGGGAGCTGTTTTTT. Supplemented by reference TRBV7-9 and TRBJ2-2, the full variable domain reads DTGVSQNPRHKITKRGQNVTFRCDPISEHNRLYWYRQTLGQGPEFLTYFQNEAQLEKSRLLSDRFSAERPKGSFSTLEIQRTEQGDSAMYLCASSHGLAGVTTGELFFGEGSRLTVL.

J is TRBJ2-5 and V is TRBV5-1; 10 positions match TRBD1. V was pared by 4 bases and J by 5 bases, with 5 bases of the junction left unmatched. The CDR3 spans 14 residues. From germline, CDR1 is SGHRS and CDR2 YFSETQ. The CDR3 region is CASSPGQGLETQYF. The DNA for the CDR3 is TGCGCCAGCAGCCCGGGACAGGGGTTGGAGACCCAGTACTTC.